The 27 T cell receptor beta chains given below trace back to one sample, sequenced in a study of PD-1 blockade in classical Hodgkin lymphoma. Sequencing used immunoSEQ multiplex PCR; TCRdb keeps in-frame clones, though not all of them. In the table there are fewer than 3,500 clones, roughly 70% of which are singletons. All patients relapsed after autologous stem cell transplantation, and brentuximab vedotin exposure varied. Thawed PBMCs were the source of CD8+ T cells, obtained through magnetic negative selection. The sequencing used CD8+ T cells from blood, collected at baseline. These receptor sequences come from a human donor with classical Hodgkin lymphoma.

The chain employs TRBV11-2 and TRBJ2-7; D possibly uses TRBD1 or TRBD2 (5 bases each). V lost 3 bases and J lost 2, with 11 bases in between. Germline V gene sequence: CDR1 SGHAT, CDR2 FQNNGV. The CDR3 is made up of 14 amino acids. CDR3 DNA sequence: TGTGCCAGCAGCTTGTCGGGGCGCCCCTACGAGCAGTACTTC. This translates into CASSLSGRPYEQYF.

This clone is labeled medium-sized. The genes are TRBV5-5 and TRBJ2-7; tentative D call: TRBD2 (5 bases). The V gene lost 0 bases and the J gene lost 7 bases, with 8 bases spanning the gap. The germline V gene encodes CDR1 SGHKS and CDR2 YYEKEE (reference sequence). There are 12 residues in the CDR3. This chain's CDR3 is CASSLAGLEQYF. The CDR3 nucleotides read TGTGCCAGCAGCTTGGCAGGACTTGAGCAGTACTTC.

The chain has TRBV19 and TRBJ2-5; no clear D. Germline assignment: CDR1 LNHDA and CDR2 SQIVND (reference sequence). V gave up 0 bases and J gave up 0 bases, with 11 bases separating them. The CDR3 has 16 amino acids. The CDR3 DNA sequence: TGTGCCAGTAGTATAGATAACGGACCGTACCAAGAGACCCAGTACTTC. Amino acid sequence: CASSIDNGPYQETQYF.

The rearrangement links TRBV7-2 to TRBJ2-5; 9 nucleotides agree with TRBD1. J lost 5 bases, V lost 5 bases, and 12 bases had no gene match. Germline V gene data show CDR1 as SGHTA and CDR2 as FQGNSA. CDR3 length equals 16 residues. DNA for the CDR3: TGTGCCAGCAGCCGGGTGGGACAGGGAACATTCGAGACCCAGTACTTC. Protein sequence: CASSRVGQGTFETQYF. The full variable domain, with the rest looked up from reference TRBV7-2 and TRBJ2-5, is GAGVSQSPSNKVTEKGKDVELRCDPISGHTALYWYRQSLGQGLEFLIYFQGNSAPDKSGLPSDRFSAERTGGSVSTLTIQRTQQEDSAVYLCASSRVGQGTFETQYFGPGTRLLVL.

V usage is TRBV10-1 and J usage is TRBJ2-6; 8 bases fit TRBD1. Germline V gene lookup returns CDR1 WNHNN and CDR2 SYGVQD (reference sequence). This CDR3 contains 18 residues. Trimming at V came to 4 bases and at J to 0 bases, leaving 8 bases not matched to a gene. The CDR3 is CASSGPGQAISGANVLTF. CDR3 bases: TGCGCCAGCAGTGGGCCGGGACAGGCGATCTCTGGGGCCAACGTCCTGACTTTC.

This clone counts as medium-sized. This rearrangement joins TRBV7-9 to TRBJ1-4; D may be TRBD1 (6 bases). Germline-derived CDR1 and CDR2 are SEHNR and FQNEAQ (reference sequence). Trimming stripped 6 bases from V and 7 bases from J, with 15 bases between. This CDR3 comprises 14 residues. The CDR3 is CASRTGGIGEKLFF. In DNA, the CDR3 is TGTGCCAGCAGAACTGGGGGCATCGGTGAAAAACTGTTTTTT.

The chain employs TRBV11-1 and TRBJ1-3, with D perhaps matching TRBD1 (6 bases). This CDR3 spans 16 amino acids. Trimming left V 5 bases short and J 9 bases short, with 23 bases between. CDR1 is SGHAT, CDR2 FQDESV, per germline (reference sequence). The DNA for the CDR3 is TGTGCCAGCAGCCATTCTCCAGGGGACGCGGTGGGCACCATATATTTT. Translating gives CASSHSPGDAVGTIYF.

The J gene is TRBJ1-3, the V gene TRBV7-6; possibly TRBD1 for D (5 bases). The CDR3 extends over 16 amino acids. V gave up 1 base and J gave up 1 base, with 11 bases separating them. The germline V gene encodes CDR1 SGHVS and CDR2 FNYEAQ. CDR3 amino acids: CASSLDWGESGNTIYF. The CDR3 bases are TGTGCCAGCAGCTTAGACTGGGGGGAGTCTGGAAACACCATATATTTT.

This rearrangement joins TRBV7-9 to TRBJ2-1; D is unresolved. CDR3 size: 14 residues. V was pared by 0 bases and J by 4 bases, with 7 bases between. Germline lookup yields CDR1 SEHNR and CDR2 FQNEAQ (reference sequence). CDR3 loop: CASSLAGSYNEQFF. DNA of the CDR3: TGTGCCAGCAGCTTAGCTGGGTCGTACAATGAGCAGTTCTTC.

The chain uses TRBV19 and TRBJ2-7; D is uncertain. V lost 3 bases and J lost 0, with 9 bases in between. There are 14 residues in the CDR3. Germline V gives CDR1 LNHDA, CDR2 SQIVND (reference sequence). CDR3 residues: CASSILSGSYEQYF. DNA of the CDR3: TGTGCCAGTAGTATCCTATCGGGCTCCTACGAGCAGTACTTC.

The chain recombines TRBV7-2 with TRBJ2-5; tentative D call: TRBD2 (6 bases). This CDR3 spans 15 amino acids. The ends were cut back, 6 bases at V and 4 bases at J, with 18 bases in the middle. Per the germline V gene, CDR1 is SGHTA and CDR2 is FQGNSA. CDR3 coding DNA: TGTGCCAGCAGTCCTAACGGCCTGGGGGGAGAGACCCAGTACTTC. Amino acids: CASSPNGLGGETQYF.

CDR3 sequence (DNA): TGTGCCAGCAGTTTGACAGGTCGAGAAGCTTTCTTT. Protein product: CASSLTGREAFF. The chain has TRBV27 and TRBJ1-1; perhaps TRBD1 as D (6 bases). V was pared by 3 bases and J by 8 bases, with 10 bases between. The CDR3 totals 12 residues. Germline lookup yields CDR1 MNHEY and CDR2 SMNVEV (reference sequence).

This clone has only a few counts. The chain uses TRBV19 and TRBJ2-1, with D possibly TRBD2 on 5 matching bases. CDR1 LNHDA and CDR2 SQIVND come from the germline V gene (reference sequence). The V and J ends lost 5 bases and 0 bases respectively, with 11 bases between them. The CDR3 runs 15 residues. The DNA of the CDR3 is TGTGCCAGTAGTTTAAGCGGAATCTCCTACAATGAGCAGTTCTTC. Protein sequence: CASSLSGISYNEQFF.

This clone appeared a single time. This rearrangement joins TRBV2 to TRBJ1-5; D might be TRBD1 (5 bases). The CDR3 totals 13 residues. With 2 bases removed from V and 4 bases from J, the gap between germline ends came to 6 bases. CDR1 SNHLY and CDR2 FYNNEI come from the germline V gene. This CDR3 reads CASSEWGNQPQHF. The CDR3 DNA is TGTGCCAGCAGTGAATGGGGGAATCAGCCCCAGCATTTT.

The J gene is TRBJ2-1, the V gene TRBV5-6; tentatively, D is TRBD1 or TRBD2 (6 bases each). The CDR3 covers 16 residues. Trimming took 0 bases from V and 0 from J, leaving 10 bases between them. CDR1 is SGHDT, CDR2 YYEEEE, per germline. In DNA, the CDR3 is TGTGCCAGCAGCTTGGGGGGGCGGGGCTCCTACAATGAGCAGTTCTTC. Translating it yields CASSLGGRGSYNEQFF.

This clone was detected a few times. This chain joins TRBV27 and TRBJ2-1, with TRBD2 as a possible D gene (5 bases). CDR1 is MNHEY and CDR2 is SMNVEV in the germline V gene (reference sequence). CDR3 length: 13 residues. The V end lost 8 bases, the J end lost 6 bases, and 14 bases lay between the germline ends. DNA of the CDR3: TGTGCCAGCCTCTCGGGGATTGGCAATGAGCAGTTCTTC. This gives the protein CASLSGIGNEQFF.

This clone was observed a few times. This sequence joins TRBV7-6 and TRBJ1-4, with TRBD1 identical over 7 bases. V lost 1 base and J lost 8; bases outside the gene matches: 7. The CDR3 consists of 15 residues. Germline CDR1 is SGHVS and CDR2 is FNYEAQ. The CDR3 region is CASSLGQGPPEKLFF. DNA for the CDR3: TGTGCCAGCAGCTTAGGACAGGGTCCACCGGAAAAACTGTTTTTT.

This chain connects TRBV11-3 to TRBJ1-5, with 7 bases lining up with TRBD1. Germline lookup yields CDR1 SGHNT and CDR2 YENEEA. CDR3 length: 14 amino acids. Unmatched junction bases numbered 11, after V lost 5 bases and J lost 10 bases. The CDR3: CASSESTGIKPQHF. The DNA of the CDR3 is TGTGCCAGCAGCGAATCGACAGGGATAAAACCCCAGCATTTT.

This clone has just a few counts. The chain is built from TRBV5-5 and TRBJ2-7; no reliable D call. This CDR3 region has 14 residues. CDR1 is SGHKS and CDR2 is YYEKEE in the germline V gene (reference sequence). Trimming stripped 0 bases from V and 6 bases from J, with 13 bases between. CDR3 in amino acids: CASSLAFGPGEQYF. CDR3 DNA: TGTGCCAGCAGCTTGGCTTTCGGACCAGGCGAGCAGTACTTC.

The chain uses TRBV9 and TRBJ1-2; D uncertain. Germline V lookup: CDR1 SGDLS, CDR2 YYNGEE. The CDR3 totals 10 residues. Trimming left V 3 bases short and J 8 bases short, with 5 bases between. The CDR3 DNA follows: TGTGCCAGCAGCGGCAGAGGCTACACCTTC. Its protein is CASSGRGYTF.

The CDR3 sequence is CASSHAWLAGGLGYNEQFF. The CDR3, as DNA: TGTGCCAGCAGCCATGCTTGGCTAGCGGGGGGGCTGGGGTACAATGAGCAGTTCTTC. The V call is TRBV4-2, the J call TRBJ2-1, with 12 bases fitting TRBD2. V lost 3 bases and J lost 4; bases outside the gene matches: 13. The length of the CDR3 is 19 residues. CDR1 LGHNA and CDR2 YNFKEQ come from the germline V gene.

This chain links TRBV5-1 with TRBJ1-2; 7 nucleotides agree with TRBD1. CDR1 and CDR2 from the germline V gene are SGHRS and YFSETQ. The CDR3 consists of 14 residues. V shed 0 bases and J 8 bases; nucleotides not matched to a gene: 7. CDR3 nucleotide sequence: TGCGCCAGCAGCTTGGAAAATACAGGGGAGGGCTACACCTTC. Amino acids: CASSLENTGEGYTF.

The CDR3 is CASSPPPGTSGAAQYF. The CDR3 DNA sequence: TGTGCCAGCAGCCCCCCTCCGGGGACTAGCGGGGCTGCGCAGTACTTC. The gene calls are TRBV4-2 and TRBJ2-7, with TRBD2 matching 13 bases. The CDR3 totals 16 residues. V lost 4 bases to trimming and J lost 9 bases; unmatched junction nucleotides: 12. The germline V gene has CDR1 LGHNA and CDR2 YNFKEQ.

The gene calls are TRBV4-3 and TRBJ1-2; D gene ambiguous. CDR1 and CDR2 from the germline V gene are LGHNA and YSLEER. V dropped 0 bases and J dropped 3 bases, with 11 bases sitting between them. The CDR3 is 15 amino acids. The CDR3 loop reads CASSQETVRHYGYTF. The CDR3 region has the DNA TGCGCCAGCAGCCAAGAGACCGTCCGGCACTATGGCTACACCTTC.

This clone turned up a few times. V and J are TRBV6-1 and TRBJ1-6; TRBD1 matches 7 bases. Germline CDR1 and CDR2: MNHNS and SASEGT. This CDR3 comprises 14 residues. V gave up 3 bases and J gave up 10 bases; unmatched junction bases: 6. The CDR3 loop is CASSDIGGASPLHF. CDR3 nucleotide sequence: TGTGCCAGCAGTGACATAGGGGGCGCATCACCCCTCCACTTT.

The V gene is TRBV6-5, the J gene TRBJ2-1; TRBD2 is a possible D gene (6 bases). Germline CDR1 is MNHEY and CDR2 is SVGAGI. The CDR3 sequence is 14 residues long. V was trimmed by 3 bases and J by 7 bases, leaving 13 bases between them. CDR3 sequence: CASSYLGGLNEQFF. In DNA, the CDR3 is TGTGCCAGCAGTTATCTGGGGGGTTTGAATGAGCAGTTCTTC.

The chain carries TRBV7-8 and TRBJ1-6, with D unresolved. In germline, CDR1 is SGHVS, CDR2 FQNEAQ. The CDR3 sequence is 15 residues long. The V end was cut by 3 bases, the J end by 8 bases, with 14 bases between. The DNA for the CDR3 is TGTGCCAGCAGCTTTCCAGGTGATGTCCATTCACCCCTCCACTTT. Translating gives CASSFPGDVHSPLHF.